One TCR beta chain is described in this entry. Its antigen is unknown. This sample stems from a study of CD8+ T cells in alopecia areata. Study-level information: Treated patients swallowed 5 to 10 mg of oral tofacitinib twice daily. Points from the study as a whole: Clonality was higher in lesional than normal scalp, especially in alopecia totalis/universalis.

The CDR3 runs to 12 residues. Germline loops: CDR1 GTSNPN, CDR2 SVGIG (reference sequence). Following extraction, RNA underwent reverse transcription to cDNA, which served as the sequencing template. Some clones are missing from TCRdb's copy, which holds only in-frame ones; the method was immunoSEQ multiplex PCR. The profile covers 250,000 or so clones, with roughly two thirds appearing a single time and more than 0.95% taken by the ten largest. Separation by sorting yielded CD4+ and CD8+ T cells from PBMCs. The chain is built from TRBV30 and TRBJ2-7, with D possibly being TRBD1 or TRBD2 (6 bases each). The closer fit of TRBJ2-1 to the DNA end suggests the J call may be wrong. This TCR was recovered from a human donor with alopecia areata. The sample in question was CD4+ T cells sorted from blood, obtained at week 0. The CDR3 DNA reads as TGTGCCTCCGGAGGGGGGCACAATGAGCAGTTCTTC. Amino acids: CASGGGHNEQFF.